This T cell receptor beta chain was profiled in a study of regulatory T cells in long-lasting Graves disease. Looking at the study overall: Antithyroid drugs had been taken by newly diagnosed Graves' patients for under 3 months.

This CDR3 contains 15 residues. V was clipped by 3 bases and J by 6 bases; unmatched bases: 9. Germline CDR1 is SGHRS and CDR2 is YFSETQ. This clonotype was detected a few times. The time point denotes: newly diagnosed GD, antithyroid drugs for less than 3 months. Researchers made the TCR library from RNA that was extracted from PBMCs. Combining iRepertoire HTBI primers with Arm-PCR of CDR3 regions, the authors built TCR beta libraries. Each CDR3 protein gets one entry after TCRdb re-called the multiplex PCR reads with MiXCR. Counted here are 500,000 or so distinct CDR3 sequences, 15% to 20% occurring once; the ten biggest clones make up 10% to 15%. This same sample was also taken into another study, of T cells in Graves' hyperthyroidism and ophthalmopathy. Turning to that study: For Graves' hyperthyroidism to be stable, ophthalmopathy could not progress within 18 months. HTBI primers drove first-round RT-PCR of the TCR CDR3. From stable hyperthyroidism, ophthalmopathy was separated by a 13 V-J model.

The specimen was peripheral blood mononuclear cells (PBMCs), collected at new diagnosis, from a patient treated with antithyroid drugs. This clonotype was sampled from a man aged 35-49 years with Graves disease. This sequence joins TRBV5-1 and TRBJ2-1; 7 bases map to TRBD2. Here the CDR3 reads CASSSGGRVGNEQFF. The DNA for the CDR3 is TGCGCCAGCAGCTCTGGCGGGAGAGTTGGCAATGAGCAGTTCTTC.